The 8 T cell receptor beta chains below come from one sample, sequenced in a study of blood T cell repertoires in COVID-19. The assay was immunoSEQ multiplex PCR, and TCRdb's table has in-frame clones only and misses some. The table has hundreds of thousands of clones, 80% to 90% seen once. The sample was peripheral blood. All receptors come from a man in his forties or fifties with acute or convalescent COVID-19.

The CDR3 reads CSVERGLSLIYNEQFF. Here the CDR3 DNA reads TGCAGCGTTGAAAGGGGACTCTCACTTATCTACAATGAGCAGTTCTTC. V is TRBV29-1 and J is TRBJ2-1, with a possible D match to TRBD2 (6 bases). The CDR3 contains 16 residues. CDR1 and CDR2 from the germline V gene are SQVTM and ANQGSEA. Trimming cost V 2 bases and J 3 bases, with 17 bases left between them.

J is TRBJ2-3 and V is TRBV19, with 10 bases lining up with TRBD2. The CDR3 length is 14 residues. V dropped 7 bases and J dropped 2; count of bases not matched to a gene: 3. The V gene's germline CDR1 is LNHDA and CDR2 SQIVND (reference sequence). As DNA, the CDR3 is TGTGCCAGTAACCTAGCGGGAGTCACAGATACGCAGTATTTT. Translated, it gives CASNLAGVTDTQYF.

V and J are TRBV6-2 or TRBV6-3 and TRBJ2-7; 7 nucleotides align to TRBD1. Germline CDR1 and CDR2: MNHEY and SVGEGT. The CDR3 spans 14 residues. Losses at the gene ends were 4 bases for V and 1 base for J; bases not matched to a gene: 4. The CDR3 nucleotides are TGTGCCAGCAGTTCGCAGGGACAGTCCTACGAGCAGTACTTC. It translates to CASSSQGQSYEQYF.

The rearrangement links TRBV19 to TRBJ2-5; weak D call: TRBD2 (6 bases). The length of the CDR3 is 14 residues. Trimming stripped 3 bases from V and 2 bases from J, with 10 bases between. Germline V lookup: CDR1 LNHDA, CDR2 SQIVND (reference sequence). The CDR3 DNA follows: TGTGCCAGTAGTATCCTAGCGCGTCAAGAGACCCAGTACTTC. Protein product: CASSILARQETQYF.

The chain carries TRBV5-1 and TRBJ1-4; 10 bases are shared with TRBD1. The CDR3 has 18 amino acids. Germline CDR1 SGHRS, CDR2 YFSETQ. Trimming removed 4 bases from V and 2 bases from J; junction bases left unmatched: 11. Here the CDR3 reads CASSRQGARIWTNEKLFF. The CDR3 DNA reads as TGCGCCAGCAGCCGACAGGGGGCGCGAATATGGACTAATGAAAAACTGTTTTTT.

CDR3 DNA sequence: TGTGCCAGTAGTATCTCCGGGACAGGAAAGGCCGAGCAGTACTTC. Translation: CASSISGTGKAEQYF. This chain links TRBV19 with TRBJ2-7; TRBD1 agrees at 8 bases. The CDR3 has 15 amino acids. V was pared by 3 bases and J by 6 bases, with 10 bases of the junction left unmatched. CDR1 is LNHDA, CDR2 SQIVND, per germline (reference sequence).

In its sample, this clone was seen once. The rearrangement uses TRBV27 and TRBJ1-2; maybe TRBD1 (6 bases). V lost 6 bases and J lost 4, with 9 bases in between. This CDR3 is built from 12 residues. The germline gives CDR1 MNHEY, CDR2 SMNVEV (reference sequence). This CDR3 is CASRGTSYGYTF. In DNA form, the CDR3 reads TGTGCCAGCAGAGGGACAAGCTATGGCTACACCTTC.

This clone has only a few counts. V gene TRBV13 combines with J gene TRBJ2-7; 10 bases align to TRBD2. Per germline, CDR1 PRHDT and CDR2 FYEKMQ (reference sequence). The CDR3 consists of 16 residues. The ends lost 3 bases at V and 7 bases at J; junction bases unmatched: 12. The DNA for the CDR3 is TGTGCCAGCAGCTTCGCCCGTGGGCTAGCGGGGGATGAGCAGTACTTC. Its translation is CASSFARGLAGDEQYF.